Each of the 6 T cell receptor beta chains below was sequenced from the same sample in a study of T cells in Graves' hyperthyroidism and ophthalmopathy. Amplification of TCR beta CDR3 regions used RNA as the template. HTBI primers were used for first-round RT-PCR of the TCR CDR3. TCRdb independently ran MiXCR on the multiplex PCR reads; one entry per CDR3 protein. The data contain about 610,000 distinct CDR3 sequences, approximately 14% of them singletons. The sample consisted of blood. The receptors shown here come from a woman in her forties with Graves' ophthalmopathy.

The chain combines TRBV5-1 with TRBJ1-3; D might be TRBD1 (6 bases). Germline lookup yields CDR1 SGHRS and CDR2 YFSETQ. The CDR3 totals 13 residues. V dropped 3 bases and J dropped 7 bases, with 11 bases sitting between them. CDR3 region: CASSYGTFNTIYF. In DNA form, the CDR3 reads TGCGCCAGCAGCTACGGGACATTTAACACCATATATTTT.

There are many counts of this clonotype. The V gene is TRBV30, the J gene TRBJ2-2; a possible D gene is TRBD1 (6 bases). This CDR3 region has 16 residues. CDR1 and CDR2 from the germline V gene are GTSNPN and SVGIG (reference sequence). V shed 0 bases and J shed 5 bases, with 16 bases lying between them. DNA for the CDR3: TGTGCCTGGAGTGTACGATGGCAGGGGATTACCGGGGAGCTGTTTTTT. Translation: CAWSVRWQGITGELFF.

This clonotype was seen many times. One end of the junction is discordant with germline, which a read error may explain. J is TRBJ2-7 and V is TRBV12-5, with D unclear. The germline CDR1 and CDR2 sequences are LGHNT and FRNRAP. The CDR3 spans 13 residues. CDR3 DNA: TGTGCTGCAGAAGGGCGGCCCACCTACGGGCAGTACTTC. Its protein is CAAEGRPTYGQYF.

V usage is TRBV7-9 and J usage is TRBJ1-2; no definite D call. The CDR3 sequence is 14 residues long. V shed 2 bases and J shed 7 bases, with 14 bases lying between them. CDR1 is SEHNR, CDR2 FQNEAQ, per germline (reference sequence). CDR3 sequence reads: CASSLTGRAGGYTF. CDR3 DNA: TGTGCCAGCAGCTTAACCGGGAGGGCCGGTGGCTACACCTTC. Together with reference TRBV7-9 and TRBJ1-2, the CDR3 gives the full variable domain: DTGVSQNPRHKITKRGQNVTFRCDPISEHNRLYWYRQTLGQGPEFLTYFQNEAQLEKSRLLSDRFSAERPKGSFSTLEIQRTEQGDSAMYLCASSLTGRAGGYTFGSGTRLTVV.

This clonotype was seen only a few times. CDR3 bases: TGTGCCAGCAGCTTAGAAGGCCCTCTGGGCAATCAGCCCCAGCATTTT. Protein sequence: CASSLEGPLGNQPQHF. The chain recombines TRBV11-2 with TRBJ1-5; no firm D call. Germline V lookup: CDR1 SGHAT, CDR2 FQNNGV. V shed 0 bases and J shed 2 bases, with 11 bases lying between them. This CDR3 region has 16 residues. The variable domain in full, with the rest retrieved from reference TRBV11-2 and TRBJ1-5, is EAGVAQSPRYKIIEKRQSVAFWCNPISGHATLYWYQQILGQGPKLLIQFQNNGVVDDSQLPKDRFSAERLKGVDSTLKIQPAKLEDSAVYLCASSLEGPLGNQPQHFGDGTRLSIL.

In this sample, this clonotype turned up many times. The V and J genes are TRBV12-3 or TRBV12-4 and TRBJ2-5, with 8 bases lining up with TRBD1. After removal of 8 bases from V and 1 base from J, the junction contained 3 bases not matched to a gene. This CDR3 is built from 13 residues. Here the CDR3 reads CASRDRIQETQYF. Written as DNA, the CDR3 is TGTGCCAGCCGGGACAGGATCCAAGAGACCCAGTACTTC.